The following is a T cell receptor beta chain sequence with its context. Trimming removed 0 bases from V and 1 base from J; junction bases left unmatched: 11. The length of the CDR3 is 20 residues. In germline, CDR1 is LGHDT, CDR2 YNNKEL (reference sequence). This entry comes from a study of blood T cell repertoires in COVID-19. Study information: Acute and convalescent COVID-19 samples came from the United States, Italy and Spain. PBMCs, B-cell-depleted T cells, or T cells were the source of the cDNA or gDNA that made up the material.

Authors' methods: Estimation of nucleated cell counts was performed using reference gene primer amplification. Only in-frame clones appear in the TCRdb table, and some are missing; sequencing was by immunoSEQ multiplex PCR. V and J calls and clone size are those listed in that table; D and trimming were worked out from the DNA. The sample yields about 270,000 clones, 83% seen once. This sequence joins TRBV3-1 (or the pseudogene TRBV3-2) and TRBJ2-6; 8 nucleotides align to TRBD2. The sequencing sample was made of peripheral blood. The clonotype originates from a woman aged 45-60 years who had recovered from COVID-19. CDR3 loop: CASSQELRLAGLSGANVLTF. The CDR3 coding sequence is TGTGCCAGCAGCCAAGAGCTCCGATTAGCGGGATTATCTGGGGCCAACGTCCTGACTTTC.